This T cell receptor (beta chain) was recorded in a study of cytomegalovirus exposure and HLA in healthy donors. With V trimmed by 5 bases and J by 3 bases, 5 bases remained unmatched. CDR1 and CDR2 from the germline V gene are MGHRA and YSYEKL. This CDR3 region has 15 residues. The PCR had 60 Vbeta and 13 Jbeta primers. Produced via immunoSEQ multiplex PCR; TCRdb's table is partial and in-frame only. The sample yields over 100,000 clones, 73% seen once. The sequencing sample was made of PBMCs. The clonotype was recovered from a man aged 35-49 years in good health and CMV-seronegative. V is TRBV4-1 and J is TRBJ2-5, with 11 bases that match TRBD2. The CDR3: CASSELAGGKETQYF. In DNA form, the CDR3 reads TGCGCCAGCAGCGAGTTAGCGGGGGGGAAAGAGACCCAGTACTTC.